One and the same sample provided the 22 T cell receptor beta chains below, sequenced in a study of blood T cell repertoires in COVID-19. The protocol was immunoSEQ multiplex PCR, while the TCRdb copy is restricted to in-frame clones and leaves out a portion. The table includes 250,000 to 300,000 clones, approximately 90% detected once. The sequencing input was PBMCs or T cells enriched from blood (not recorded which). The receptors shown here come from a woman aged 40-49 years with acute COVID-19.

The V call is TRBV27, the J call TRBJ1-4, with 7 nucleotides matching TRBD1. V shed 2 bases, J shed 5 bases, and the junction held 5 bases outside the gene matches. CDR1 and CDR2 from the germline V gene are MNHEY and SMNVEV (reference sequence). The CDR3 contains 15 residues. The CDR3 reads CASSLTGVKNEKLFF. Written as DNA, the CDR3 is TGTGCCAGCAGTTTAACAGGGGTAAAGAATGAAAAACTGTTTTTT.

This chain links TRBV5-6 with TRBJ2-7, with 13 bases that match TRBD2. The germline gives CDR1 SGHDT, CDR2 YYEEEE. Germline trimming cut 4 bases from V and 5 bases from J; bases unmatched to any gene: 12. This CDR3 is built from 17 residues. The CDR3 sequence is CASSLLAGGIGGNEQYF. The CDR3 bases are TGTGCCAGCAGCCTACTAGCGGGAGGGATCGGCGGTAACGAGCAGTACTTC.

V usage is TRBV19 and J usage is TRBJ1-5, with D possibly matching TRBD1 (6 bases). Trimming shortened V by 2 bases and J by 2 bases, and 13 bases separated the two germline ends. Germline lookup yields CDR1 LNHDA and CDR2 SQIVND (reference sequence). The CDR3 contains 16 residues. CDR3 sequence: CASSIPGGGGNQPQHF. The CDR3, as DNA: TGTGCCAGTAGTATACCGGGAGGGGGTGGCAATCAGCCCCAGCATTTT.

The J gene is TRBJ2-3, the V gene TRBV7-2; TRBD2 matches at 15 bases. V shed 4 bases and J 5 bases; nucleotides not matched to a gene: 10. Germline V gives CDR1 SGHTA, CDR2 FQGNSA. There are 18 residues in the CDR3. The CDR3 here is CASSSRAGTSGRRDTQYF. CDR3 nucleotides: TGTGCCAGCAGCTCCCGGGCCGGGACTAGCGGGAGGCGAGATACGCAGTATTTT.

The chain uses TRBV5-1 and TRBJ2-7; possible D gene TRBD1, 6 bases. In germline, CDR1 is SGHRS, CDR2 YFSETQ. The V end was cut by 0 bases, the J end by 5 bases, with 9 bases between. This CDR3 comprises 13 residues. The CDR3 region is CASSLVRGNEQYF. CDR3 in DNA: TGCGCCAGCAGCTTGGTCAGGGGAAACGAGCAGTACTTC.

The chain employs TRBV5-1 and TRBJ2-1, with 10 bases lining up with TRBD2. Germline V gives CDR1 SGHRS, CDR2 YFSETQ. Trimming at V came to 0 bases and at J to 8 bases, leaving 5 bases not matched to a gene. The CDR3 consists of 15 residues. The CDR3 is CASSLGAGGGDEQFF. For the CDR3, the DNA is TGCGCCAGCAGCTTGGGAGCGGGAGGGGGCGATGAGCAGTTCTTC.

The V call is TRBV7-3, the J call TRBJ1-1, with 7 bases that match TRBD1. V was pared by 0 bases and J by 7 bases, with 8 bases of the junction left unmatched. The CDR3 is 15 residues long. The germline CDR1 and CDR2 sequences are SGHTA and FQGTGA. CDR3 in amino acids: CASSLTVGQGGEAFF. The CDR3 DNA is TGTGCCAGCAGCTTAACGGTGGGCCAGGGGGGTGAAGCTTTCTTT.

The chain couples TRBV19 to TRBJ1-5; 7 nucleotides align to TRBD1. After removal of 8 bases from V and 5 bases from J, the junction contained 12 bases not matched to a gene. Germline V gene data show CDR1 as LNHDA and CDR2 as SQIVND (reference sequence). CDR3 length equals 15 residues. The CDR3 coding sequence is TGTGCCAGTTCTTATTGGACAGGCGCTGATCAGCCCCAGCATTTT. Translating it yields CASSYWTGADQPQHF. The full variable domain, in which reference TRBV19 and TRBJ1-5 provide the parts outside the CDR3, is DGGITQSPKYLFRKEGQNVTLSCEQNLNHDAMYWYRQDPGQGLRLIYYSQIVNDFQKGDIAEGYSVSREKKESFPLTVTSAQKNPTAFYLCASSYWTGADQPQHFGDGTRLSIL.

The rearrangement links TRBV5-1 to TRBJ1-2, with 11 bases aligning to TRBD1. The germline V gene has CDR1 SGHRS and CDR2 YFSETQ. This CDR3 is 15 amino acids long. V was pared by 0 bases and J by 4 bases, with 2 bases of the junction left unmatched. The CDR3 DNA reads TGCGCCAGCAGCTTGGGAGGACAGGGGGCCTATGGCTACACCTTC. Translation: CASSLGGQGAYGYTF.

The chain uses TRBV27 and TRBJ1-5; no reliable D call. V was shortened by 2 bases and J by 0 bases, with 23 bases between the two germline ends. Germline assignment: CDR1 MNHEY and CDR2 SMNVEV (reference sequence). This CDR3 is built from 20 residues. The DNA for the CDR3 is TGTGCCAGCAGTTTAGAGGCGATTCTTACAAGGCACTATAGCAATCAGCCCCAGCATTTT. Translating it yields CASSLEAILTRHYSNQPQHF.

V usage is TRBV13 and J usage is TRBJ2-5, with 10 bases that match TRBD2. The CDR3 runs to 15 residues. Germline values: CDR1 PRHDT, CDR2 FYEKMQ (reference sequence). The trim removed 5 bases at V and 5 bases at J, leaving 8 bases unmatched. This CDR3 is CASSRRGLASETQYF. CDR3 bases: TGTGCCAGCAGCCGTAGGGGACTAGCGTCTGAGACCCAGTACTTC.

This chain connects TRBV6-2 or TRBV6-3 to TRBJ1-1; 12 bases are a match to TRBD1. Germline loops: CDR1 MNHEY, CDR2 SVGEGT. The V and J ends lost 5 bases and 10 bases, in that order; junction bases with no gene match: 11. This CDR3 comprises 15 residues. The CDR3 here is CASSPPGTGGGGAFF. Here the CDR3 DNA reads TGTGCCAGCAGTCCCCCCGGGACAGGGGGCGGGGGAGCTTTCTTT.

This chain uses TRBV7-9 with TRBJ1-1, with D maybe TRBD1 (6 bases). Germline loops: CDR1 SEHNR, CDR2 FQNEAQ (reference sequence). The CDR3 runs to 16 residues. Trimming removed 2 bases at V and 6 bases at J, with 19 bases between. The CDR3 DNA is TGTGCCAGCAGCTTAAACCCCCTCGGGGAGGGGGCTGAAGCTTTCTTT. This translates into CASSLNPLGEGAEAFF.

The CDR3 reads CASTPISVHGYTF. The DNA of the CDR3 is TGTGCCAGCACCCCAATATCGGTACATGGCTACACCTTC. The J gene is TRBJ1-2, the V gene TRBV7-2; D uncertain. CDR1 and CDR2 from the germline V gene are SGHTA and FQGNSA. The CDR3 is 13 residues long. Trimming cost V 7 bases and J 6 bases, with 15 bases left between them.

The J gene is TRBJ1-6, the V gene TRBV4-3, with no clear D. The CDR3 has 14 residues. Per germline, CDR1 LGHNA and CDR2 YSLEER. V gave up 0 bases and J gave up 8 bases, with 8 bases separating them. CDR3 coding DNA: TGCGCCAGCAGCCAAGAGTTTCGGGATTCACCCCTCCACTTT. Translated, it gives CASSQEFRDSPLHF.

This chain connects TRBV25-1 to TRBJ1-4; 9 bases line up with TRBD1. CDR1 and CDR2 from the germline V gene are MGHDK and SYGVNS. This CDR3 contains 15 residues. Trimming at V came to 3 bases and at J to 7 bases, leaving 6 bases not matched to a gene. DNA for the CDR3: TGTGCCAGCAGTGAGTCCGGGACAGGGTTTGAAAAACTGTTTTTT. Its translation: CASSESGTGFEKLFF.

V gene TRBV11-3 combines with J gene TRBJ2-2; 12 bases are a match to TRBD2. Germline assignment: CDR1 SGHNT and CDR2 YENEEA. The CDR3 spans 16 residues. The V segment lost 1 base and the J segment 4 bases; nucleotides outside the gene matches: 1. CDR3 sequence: CASSLGLAGVTGELFF. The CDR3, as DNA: TGTGCCAGCAGCTTAGGACTAGCGGGGGTCACCGGGGAGCTGTTTTTT.

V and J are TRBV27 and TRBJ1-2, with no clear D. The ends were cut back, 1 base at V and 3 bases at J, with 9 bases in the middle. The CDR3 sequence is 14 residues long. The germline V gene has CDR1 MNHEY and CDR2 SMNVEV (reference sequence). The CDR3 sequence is CASSLWGGDYGYTF. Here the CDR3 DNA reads TGTGCCAGCAGTTTATGGGGAGGCGACTATGGCTACACCTTC.

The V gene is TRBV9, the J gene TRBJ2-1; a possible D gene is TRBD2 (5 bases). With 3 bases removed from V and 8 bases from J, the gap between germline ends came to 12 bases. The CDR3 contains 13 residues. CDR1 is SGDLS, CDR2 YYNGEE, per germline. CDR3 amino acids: CASSALAGDEQFF. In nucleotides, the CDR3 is TGTGCCAGCAGCGCCTTGGCCGGGGATGAGCAGTTCTTC.

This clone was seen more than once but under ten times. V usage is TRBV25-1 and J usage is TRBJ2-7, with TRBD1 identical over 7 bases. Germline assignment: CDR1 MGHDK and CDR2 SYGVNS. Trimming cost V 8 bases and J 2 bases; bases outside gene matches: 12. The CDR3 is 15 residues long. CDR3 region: CASPKDRERPYEQYF. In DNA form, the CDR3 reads TGTGCCAGCCCGAAAGACAGGGAAAGGCCCTACGAGCAGTACTTC.

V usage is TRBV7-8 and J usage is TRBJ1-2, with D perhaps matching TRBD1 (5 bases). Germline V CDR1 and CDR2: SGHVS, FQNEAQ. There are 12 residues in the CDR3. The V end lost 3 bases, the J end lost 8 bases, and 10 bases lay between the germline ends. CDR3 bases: TGTGCCAGCAGCTTTATGCGGGGCGGCTACACCTTC. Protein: CASSFMRGGYTF.

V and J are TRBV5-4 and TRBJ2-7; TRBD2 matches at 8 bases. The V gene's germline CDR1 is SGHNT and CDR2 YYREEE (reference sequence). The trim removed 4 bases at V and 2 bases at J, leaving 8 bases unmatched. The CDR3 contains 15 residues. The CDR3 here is CASSSTGTSPYEQYF. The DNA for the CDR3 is TGTGCCAGCAGCAGTACCGGGACTAGTCCCTACGAGCAGTACTTC.